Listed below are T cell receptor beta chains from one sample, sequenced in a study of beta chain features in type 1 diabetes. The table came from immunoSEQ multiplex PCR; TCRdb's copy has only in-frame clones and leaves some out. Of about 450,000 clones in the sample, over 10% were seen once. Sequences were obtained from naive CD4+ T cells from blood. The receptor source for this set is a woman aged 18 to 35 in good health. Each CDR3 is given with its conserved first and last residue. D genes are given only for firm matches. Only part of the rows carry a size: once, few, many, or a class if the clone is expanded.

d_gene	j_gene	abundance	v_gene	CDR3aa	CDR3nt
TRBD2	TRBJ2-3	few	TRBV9	CASGGRGTDTQYF	TGTGCGAGCGGCGGGAGAGGCACAGATACGCAGTATTTT
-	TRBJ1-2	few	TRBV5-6	CASSQRSYGYTF	TGTGCCAGCAGCCAGAGATCTTATGGCTACACCTTC
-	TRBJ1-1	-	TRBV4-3	CASSPTTLNTEAFF	TGCGCCAGCAGCCCTACGACTCTGAACACTGAAGCTTTCTTT
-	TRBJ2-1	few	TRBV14	CASSQGATSRSSYNEQFF	TGTGCCAGCAGCCAGGGGGCTACTAGCAGAAGCTCCTACAATGAGCAGTTCTTC
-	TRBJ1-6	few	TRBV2	CASSDGRTYNSPLHF	TGTGCCAGCAGTGATGGGAGAACCTATAATTCACCCCTCCACTTT
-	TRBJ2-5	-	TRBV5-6	CASSTIPGRKYF	TGTGCCAGCAGCACTATTCCGGGACGAAAGTACTTC
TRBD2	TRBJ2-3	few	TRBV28	CASSFGGGTTDTQYF	TGTGCCAGCAGTTTCGGCGGGGGGACCACAGATACGCAGTATTTT
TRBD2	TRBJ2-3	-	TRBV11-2	CASSFRQRGGTDTQYF	TGTGCCAGCAGCTTTCGTCAGCGGGGGGGCACAGATACGCAGTATTTT
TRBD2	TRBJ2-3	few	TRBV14	CASSRAGYTDTQYF	TGTGCCAGCAGCCGAGCGGGATACACAGATACGCAGTATTTT
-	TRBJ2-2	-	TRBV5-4	CASSFGGSLGELFF	TGTGCCAGCAGCTTTGGGGGGTCCCTCGGGGAGCTGTTTTTT
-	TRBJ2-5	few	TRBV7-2	CASSLVFVETQYF	TGTGCCAGCAGCTTAGTTTTCGTGGAGACCCAGTACTTC
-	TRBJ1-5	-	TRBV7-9	CASSLEGSQPQHF	TGTGCCAGCAGCTTAGAGGGAAGTCAGCCCCAGCATTTT
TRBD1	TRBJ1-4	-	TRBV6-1	CASLPYRGSEKLFF	TGTGCCAGCTTGCCATACAGGGGGTCGGAGAAACTGTTTTTT
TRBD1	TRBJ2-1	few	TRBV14	CASSLRQGPYNEQFF	TGTGCCAGCAGCCTAAGACAGGGCCCCTACAATGAGCAGTTCTTC
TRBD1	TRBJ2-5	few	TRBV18	CASSPLRTGDGETQYF	TGTGCCAGCTCACCACTCAGGACAGGGGACGGGGAGACCCAGTACTTC
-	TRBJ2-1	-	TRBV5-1	CASSLVAGSYNEQFF	TGCGCCAGCAGCTTGGTTGCGGGATCCTACAATGAGCAGTTCTTC
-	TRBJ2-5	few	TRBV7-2	CASSLGSPLEYF	TGTGCCAGCAGCTTGGGTAGCCCTTTAGAGTACTTC
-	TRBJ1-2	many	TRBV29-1	CSVVGAEDGYTF	TGCAGCGTTGTAGGGGCAGAGGATGGCTACACCTTC
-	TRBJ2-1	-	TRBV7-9	CASSLNSGLYNEQFF	TGTGCCAGCAGCTTAAACAGCGGCCTGTACAATGAGCAGTTCTTC
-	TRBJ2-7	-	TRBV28	CASSLAVRGGRSEQYF	TGTGCCAGCAGTTTAGCCGTGAGAGGGGGAAGATCCGAGCAGTACTTC
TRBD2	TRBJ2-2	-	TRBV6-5	CASTAGATTDGELFF	TGTGCCAGCACGGCGGGAGCCACCACGGACGGGGAGCTGTTTTTT
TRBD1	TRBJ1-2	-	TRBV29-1	CSVAQGGGGYTF	TGCAGCGTTGCACAGGGGGGCGGTGGCTACACCTTC
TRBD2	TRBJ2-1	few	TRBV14	CASSLPGLGYEQFF	TGTGCCAGCAGCCTCCCGGGACTAGGTTATGAGCAGTTCTTC
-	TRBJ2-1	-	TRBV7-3	CASSLTHGEGEQFF	TGTGCCAGCAGCTTAACCCACGGGGAAGGGGAGCAGTTCTTC
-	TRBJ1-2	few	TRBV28	CASTPKTNYGYTF	TGTGCCAGCACCCCAAAAACCAACTATGGCTACACCTTC
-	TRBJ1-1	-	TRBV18	CASSPQGYSAEAFF	TGTGCCAGCTCACCTCAGGGGTACTCGGCTGAAGCTTTCTTT
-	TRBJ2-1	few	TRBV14	CASSQRVSYNEQFF	TGTGCCAGCAGCCAGAGGGTGTCCTACAATGAGCAGTTCTTC
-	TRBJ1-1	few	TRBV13	CASSPILRQQGAEAFF	TGTGCCAGCAGCCCTATCTTGAGGCAGCAGGGCGCTGAAGCTTTCTTT
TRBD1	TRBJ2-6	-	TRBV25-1	CASSAGQGKAGANVLTF	TGTGCCAGCAGTGCGGGACAGGGGAAAGCTGGGGCCAACGTCCTGACTTTC
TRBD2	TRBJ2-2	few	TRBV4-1	CASSPNSGLGNTGELFF	TGCGCCAGCAGCCCCAATAGTGGACTAGGGAACACCGGGGAGCTGTTTTTT
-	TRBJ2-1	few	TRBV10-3	CATKNYYNEQFF	TGTGCCACCAAGAACTACTACAATGAGCAGTTCTTC
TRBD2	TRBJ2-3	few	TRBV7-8	CASSLDQAGANTDTQYF	TGTGCCAGCAGCTTAGACCAAGCGGGGGCCAACACAGATACGCAGTATTTT
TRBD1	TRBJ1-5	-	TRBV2	CASSLDREVGQPQHF	TGTGCCAGCAGTCTTGACAGGGAAGTGGGTCAGCCCCAGCATTTT
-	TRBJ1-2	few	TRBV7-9	CASSSGRQSYGYTF	TGTGCCAGCAGCTCGGGTCGACAGAGCTATGGCTACACCTTC
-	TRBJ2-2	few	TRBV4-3	CASTSFGGAGGELFF	TGCGCCAGCACCTCTTTCGGGGGCGCGGGCGGGGAGCTGTTTTTT
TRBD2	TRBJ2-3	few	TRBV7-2	CASRREGPDTQYF	TGTGCCAGCAGGCGGGAGGGGCCAGATACGCAGTATTTT
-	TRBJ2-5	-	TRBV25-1	CASSGRRGDARETQYF	TGTGCCAGCAGTGGTCGGCGTGGAGACGCCCGGGAGACCCAGTACTTC
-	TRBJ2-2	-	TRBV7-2	CASSPRGGANTGELFF	TGTGCCAGCAGCCCACGCGGGGGCGCGAACACCGGGGAGCTGTTTTTT
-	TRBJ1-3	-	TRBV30	CAWSPDRTSGNTIYF	TGTGCCTGGAGTCCGGACCGGACCTCTGGAAACACCATATATTTT
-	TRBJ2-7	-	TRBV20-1	CSGVTLEEQYF	TGCAGTGGGGTCACCCTTGAGGAGCAGTACTTC
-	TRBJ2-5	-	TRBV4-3	CASSQDSQGWRGKYF	TGCGCCAGCAGCCAAGATTCGCAGGGGTGGCGGGGGAAGTACTTC
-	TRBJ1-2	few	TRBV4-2	CASSRPRDGYGYTF	TGTGCCAGCAGCCGCCCCCGGGACGGATATGGCTACACCTTC
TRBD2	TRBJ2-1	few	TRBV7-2	CASSTIAGEQFF	TGTGCCAGCAGCACTATAGCGGGTGAGCAGTTCTTC
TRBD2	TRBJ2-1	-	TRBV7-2	CASSLGGSRYNEQFF	TGTGCCAGCAGCTTGGGCGGGAGTCGGTACAATGAGCAGTTCTTC
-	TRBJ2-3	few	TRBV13	CASSLLGLHPDRISTDTQYF	TGTGCCAGCAGCTTACTCGGGCTCCATCCTGACAGAATCAGCACAGATACGCAGTATTTT
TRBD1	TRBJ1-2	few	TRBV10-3	CAISDEGGPNYGYTF	TGTGCCATCAGTGACGAAGGGGGCCCTAACTATGGCTACACCTTC
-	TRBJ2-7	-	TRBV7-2	CASSAKRTDYEQYF	TGTGCCAGCAGCGCCAAAAGGACAGACTACGAGCAGTACTTC
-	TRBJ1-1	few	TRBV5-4	CASSSQKQGSTEAFF	TGTGCCAGCAGCTCGCAAAAACAGGGAAGCACTGAAGCTTTCTTT
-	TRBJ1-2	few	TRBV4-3	CASSQDLVSHYGYTF	TGCGCCAGCAGCCAAGATCTTGTCAGTCACTATGGCTACACCTTC
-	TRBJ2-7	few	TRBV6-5	CASSRFAWGYEQYF	TGTGCCAGCAGTCGCTTCGCCTGGGGTTACGAGCAGTACTTC
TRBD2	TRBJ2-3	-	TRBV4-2	CASSQDQQRGGTDTQYF	TGTGCCAGCAGCCAAGATCAGCAGCGGGGGGGCACAGATACGCAGTATTTT
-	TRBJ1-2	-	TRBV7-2	CASSFQVNYGYTF	TGTGCCAGCAGCTTCCAGGTTAACTATGGCTACACCTTC